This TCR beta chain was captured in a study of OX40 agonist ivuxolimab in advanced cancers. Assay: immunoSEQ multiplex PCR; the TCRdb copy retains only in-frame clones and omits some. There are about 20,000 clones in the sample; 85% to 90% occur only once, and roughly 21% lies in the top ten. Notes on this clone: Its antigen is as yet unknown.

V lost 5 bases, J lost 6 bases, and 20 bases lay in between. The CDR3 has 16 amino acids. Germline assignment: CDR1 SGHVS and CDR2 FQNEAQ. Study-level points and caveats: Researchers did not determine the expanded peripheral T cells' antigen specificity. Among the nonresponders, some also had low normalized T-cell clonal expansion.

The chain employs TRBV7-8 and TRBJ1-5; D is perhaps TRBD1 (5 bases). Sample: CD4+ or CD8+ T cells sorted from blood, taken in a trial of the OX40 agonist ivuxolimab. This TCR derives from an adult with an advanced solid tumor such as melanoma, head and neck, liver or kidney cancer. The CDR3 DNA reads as TGTGCCAGCAGCCCCAGTGGGGGGGGTTTTTTTCAGCCCCAGCATTTT. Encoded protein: CASSPSGGGFFQPQHF.